This T cell receptor (beta chain) was recovered during a study of blood T cell repertoires in COVID-19. Study background: Material from acute and convalescent COVID-19 was sourced from the United States, Italy and Spain.

V trimming: 4 bases; J trimming: 10 bases; junction bases outside the gene matches: 5. The length of the CDR3 is 15 residues. Germline CDR1 is KGHDR and CDR2 is SFDVKD. Original processing methods: Reference gene primer amplification gave nucleated cell count estimates. Repertoires were generated with immunoSEQ multiplex PCR, while TCRdb's copy carries only in-frame clones and drops some. The DNA was the basis for D and trimming; V, J and clone size are from that table. The sample has 59,000 or so clones, approximately 85% seen once. V gene TRBV24-1 combines with J gene TRBJ2-1; TRBD2 agrees at 14 bases. Material for sequencing was peripheral blood. The clonotype was recovered from a human donor in a cohort sampled during active COVID-19. The chain's CDR3 is CATSDSGTSGREQFF. The CDR3 DNA reads as TGTGCCACCAGTGACTCCGGGACTAGCGGGAGAGAGCAGTTCTTC.